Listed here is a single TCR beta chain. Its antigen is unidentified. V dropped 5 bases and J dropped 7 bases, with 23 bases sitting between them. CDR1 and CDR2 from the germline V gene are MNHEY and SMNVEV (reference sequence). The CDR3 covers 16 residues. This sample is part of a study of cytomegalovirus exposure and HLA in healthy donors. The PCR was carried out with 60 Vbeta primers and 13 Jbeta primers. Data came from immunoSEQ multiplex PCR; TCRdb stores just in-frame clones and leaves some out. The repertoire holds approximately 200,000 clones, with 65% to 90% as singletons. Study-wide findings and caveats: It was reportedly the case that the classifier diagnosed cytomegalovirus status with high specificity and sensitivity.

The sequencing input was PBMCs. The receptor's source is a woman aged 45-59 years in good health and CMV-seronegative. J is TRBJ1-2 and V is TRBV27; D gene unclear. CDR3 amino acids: CASSPKDDSTMGGYTF. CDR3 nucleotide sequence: TGTGCCAGCAGTCCCAAGGATGACTCTACTATGGGTGGCTACACCTTC.